The following is a T cell receptor (beta chain) sequence with its context. Its antigen is currently unknown. This entry comes from a study of cytomegalovirus exposure and HLA in healthy donors. Study conclusions and caveats: The authors enumerated 150 to 200 TCR beta chains as linked to cytomegalovirus. Segments of the TCR beta V type were, in most cases, productive about 90% or about 30% of the time in an earlier analysis. More than 15,000 TCR beta sequences were associated with HLA alleles at 0.05 false discovery rate in a later analysis.

Per germline, CDR1 SGHRS and CDR2 YFSETQ. The germline V and J ends were trimmed by 4 bases and 0 bases, with 17 bases remaining between them. The length of the CDR3 is 17 residues. In the PCR, 60 Vbeta and 13 Jbeta primers were used. Method: immunoSEQ multiplex PCR; TCRdb's copy keeps in-frame clones and lacks some. The table has approximately 120,000 clones, over 70% seen once. The rearrangement links TRBV5-1 to TRBJ2-1; D might be TRBD1 (5 bases). The sample comprised PBMCs. This TCR derives from a man younger than 40 in good health and CMV-seronegative. The CDR3 region has the DNA TGCGCCAGCAGCGTCGGCAGGGCCAAAACCTCCTACAATGAGCAGTTCTTC. This encodes CASSVGRAKTSYNEQFF. Together with reference TRBV5-1 and TRBJ2-1, the CDR3 gives the full variable domain: KAGVTQTPRYLIKTRGQQVTLSCSPISGHRSVSWYQQTPGQGLQFLFEYFSETQRNKGNFPGRFSGRQFSNSRSEMNVSTLELGDSALYLCASSVGRAKTSYNEQFFGPGTRLTVL.